At least ten counts were recorded for the clone carrying this T cell receptor beta chain. The time point here: after trial treatment. Treatment reported: LDRT plus nivolumab, ipilimumab, low-dose cyclophosphamide and aspirin (RACIN trial). This record belongs to a study of low-dose radiotherapy and immunotherapy resistance in tumors. The wider study: Every two weeks, cyclophosphamide 200 mg/m2 was infused one day before radiation plus immunotherapy. Patients took aspirin (300 mg orally, daily) for four cycles beginning at cycle 1 day 1.

Primers targeting TRAV and TRBV primed first-strand cDNA, covering alpha and beta chains. For amplifying TCRs, the PCR ran for about 20 cycles with Phusion, which was used together with a constant-region primer and the adapter on the V primers. From the reads, TCRdb called clonotypes with MiXCR, one entry per CDR3 protein. Of tens of thousands of distinct CDR3 sequences listed, less than 25% are singletons. Sample: PBMCs, taken after low-dose radiotherapy plus immunotherapy. The sequence came from a female donor with ovarian cancer.

Here the CDR3 reads CASSSRSTGELFF. In DNA, the CDR3 is TGTGCCAGCAGCTCCCGGAGCACCGGGGAGCTGTTTTTT. V and J are TRBV7-3 and TRBJ2-2; the D is unclear. The length of the CDR3 is 13 residues. The germline V and J ends were trimmed by 4 bases and 4 bases, with 7 bases remaining between them. CDR1 is SGHTA and CDR2 is FQGTGA in the germline V gene.